Shown below are 26 T cell receptor beta chains from a single sample sequenced in a study of T cells after yellow fever vaccination (dated by TCRdb to the late 2010s). The method behind the library was 5' RACE. Reads for this sample came from an Illumina NovaSeq 6000. The public reads were reanalyzed by TCRdb: fastp trimming at Q25, MiXCR alignment, in-frame beta chains only. Every entry covers one CDR3 protein and lists the most common genes and DNA from its rows. The sample profile shows 200,000 to 250,000 distinct CDR3 sequences; under 3.5% of them were found once. The top ten hold 3.2% of the sample. According to the study, the label for this sample's treatment or condition signals: live attenuated yellow fever vaccine strain. The sample here was CD4+ T cells sorted from PBMCs, taken 10 days after the yellow fever booster vaccination. The receptors originated from a man younger than 30 who received the YFV17D yellow fever vaccine.

This clonotype was seen ten or more times. The rearrangement joins TRBV12-3 or TRBV12-4 to TRBJ1-1, with D maybe TRBD1 (6 bases). CDR3 length equals 12 residues. V lost 5 bases and J lost 5, with 9 bases in between. The CDR3 sequence is CASSAQGTEAFF. The CDR3, as DNA: TGTGCCAGCAGTGCCCAGGGGACTGAAGCTTTCTTT.

In this sample, this clonotype turned up a few times. CDR3 amino acids: CASSTRTELYGYTF. CDR3 bases: TGTGCCAGCAGTACCCGGACGGAGTTGTATGGCTACACCTTC. This sequence joins TRBV25-1 and TRBJ1-2; D remains unclear. CDR3 length equals 14 residues. Looked up from germline, CDR1 is MGHDK and CDR2 is SYGVNS. Deletions cut 5 bases from V and 5 bases from J, with 15 bases between.

Ten or more counts support this clonotype. The rearrangement uses TRBV7-9 and TRBJ2-3, with 7 bases matching TRBD1. This CDR3 contains 15 residues. CDR1 and CDR2 (germline): SEHNR, FQNEAQ (reference sequence). V shed 8 bases and J 2 bases; nucleotides not matched to a gene: 10. The CDR3 DNA follows: TGTGCCAGCCACATAGGTGGGACAGACACAGATACGCAGTATTTT. The encoded protein is CASHIGGTDTDTQYF.

The rearrangement uses TRBV14 and TRBJ2-7, with D maybe TRBD1 (5 bases). Trimming took off 4 bases at V and 2 bases at J, with 15 bases between the two ends. The CDR3 spans 15 residues. The germline V gene has CDR1 SGHDN and CDR2 FVKESK. CDR3 residues: CASSRASGLTYEQYF. CDR3 DNA: TGTGCCAGCAGCCGCGCGTCAGGGCTCACCTACGAGCAGTACTTC.

Comments on this clonotype: One end of the junction does not line up with germline, which may come from a read error. The V call is TRBV9, the J call TRBJ2-5; D may be TRBD1 or TRBD2 (6 bases each). The CDR3 contains 16 residues. Germline lookup yields CDR1 SGDLS and CDR2 YYNGEE. CDR3 nucleotide sequence: TGTGACAGCAGCGTAGGTTCCGGGGGCGGAAAAGAGACCCAGTACTTC. It encodes CDSSVGSGGGKETQYF.

This clonotype was seen more than once but under ten times. The genes are TRBV20-1 and TRBJ1-1, with D unclear. Trimming removed 6 bases from V and 5 bases from J, with 31 bases in between. The CDR3 contains 18 residues. CDR1 and CDR2 (germline): DFQATT, SNEGSKA (reference sequence). The DNA for the CDR3 is TGCAGTGCCGCCGCCGAGTACAGAATCTTGCGGGGAGGGACTGAAGCTTTCTTT. It specifies CSAAAEYRILRGGTEAFF.

This chain uses TRBV7-2 with TRBJ1-1, with D maybe TRBD1 (6 bases). Per the germline V gene, CDR1 is SGHTA and CDR2 is FQGNSA. The CDR3 consists of 15 residues. The germline V and J ends were trimmed by 1 base and 4 bases, with 13 bases remaining between them. The CDR3 is CASSLVLWGLTEAFF. The CDR3 DNA sequence: TGTGCCAGCAGCTTAGTCCTCTGGGGGCTCACTGAAGCTTTCTTT.

This clonotype was observed many times. The rearrangement links TRBV5-4 to TRBJ1-6; D is undetermined. This CDR3 has 18 residues. Trimming shortened V by 0 bases and J by 3 bases, and 16 bases separated the two germline ends. In germline, CDR1 is SGHNT, CDR2 YYREEE (reference sequence). Written as DNA, the CDR3 is TGTGCCAGCAGCTTGGATGGGCAGCCAACCTTCTATAATTCACCCCTCCACTTT. Translating it yields CASSLDGQPTFYNSPLHF.

Many counts were recorded for this clonotype. The chain is built from TRBV5-1 and TRBJ2-5, with a weak D call TRBD1 (6 bases). This CDR3 spans 16 amino acids. V gave up 4 bases and J gave up 0 bases, with 16 bases separating them. CDR1 is SGHRS and CDR2 is YFSETQ in the germline V gene. The CDR3 protein is CASSRLGQKYQETQYF. The CDR3 DNA is TGCGCCAGCAGCCGCCTAGGACAGAAGTACCAAGAGACCCAGTACTTC.

V is TRBV7-3 and J is TRBJ2-5; D is unresolved. The CDR3 is made up of 13 amino acids. Germline V lookup: CDR1 SGHTA, CDR2 FQGTGA. The V gene lost 6 bases and the J gene lost 2 bases, with 10 bases spanning the gap. This CDR3 reads CASSTGPQETQYF. CDR3 nucleotides: TGTGCCAGCAGTACCGGACCGCAAGAGACCCAGTACTTC. The full variable domain, completed using reference TRBV7-3 and TRBJ2-5, is GAGVSQTPSNKVTEKGKYVELRCDPISGHTALYWYRQSLGQGPEFLIYFQGTGAADDSGLPNDRFFAVRPEGSVSTLKIQRTERGDSAVYLCASSTGPQETQYFGPGTRLLVL.

The chain uses TRBV7-2 and TRBJ2-5; 7 nucleotides line up with TRBD2. CDR1 is SGHTA, CDR2 FQGNSA, per germline. The CDR3 runs 14 residues. J gave up 5 bases and V 5 bases, and 8 bases lay outside the gene matches. The CDR3 here is CASSRLAGGETQYF. For the CDR3, the DNA is TGTGCCAGCAGCCGTTTAGCGGGCGGGGAGACCCAGTACTTC.

The rearrangement uses TRBV20-1 and TRBJ1-2, with TRBD1 identical over 7 bases. Germline CDR1 is DFQATT and CDR2 is SNEGSKA (reference sequence). J lost 1 base, V lost 7 bases, and 12 bases had no gene match. This CDR3 has 15 residues. This chain's CDR3 is CSVQGGGRLNYGYTF. CDR3 DNA sequence: TGCAGTGTCCAGGGGGGGGGCCGCCTTAACTATGGCTACACCTTC.

The chain combines TRBV5-1 with TRBJ2-5; 7 bases align to TRBD1. Germline loops: CDR1 SGHRS, CDR2 YFSETQ. CDR3 length equals 14 residues. V shed 4 bases, J shed 5 bases, and the junction held 8 bases outside the gene matches. The CDR3 protein is CASSVQGSEETQYF. In DNA, the CDR3 is TGCGCCAGCAGCGTACAGGGGTCCGAGGAGACCCAGTACTTC.

The chain combines TRBV14 with TRBJ2-3, with D hard to call. V was trimmed by 1 base and J by 8 bases, leaving 7 bases between them. CDR1 is SGHDN, CDR2 FVKESK, per germline. The CDR3 runs 12 residues. The CDR3 sequence: CASSQVFGTQYF. In DNA form, the CDR3 reads TGTGCCAGCAGCCAAGTGTTTGGTACGCAGTATTTT.

Ten or more counts support this clonotype. The chain employs TRBV18 and TRBJ1-5; maybe TRBD1 (6 bases). Germline lookup yields CDR1 KGHSH and CDR2 LQKENI. This CDR3 is 13 amino acids long. The V end was cut by 1 base, the J end by 5 bases, with 6 bases between. For the CDR3, the DNA is TGTGCCAGCTCACCACAGGGGGATCAGCCCCAGCATTTT. Its protein is CASSPQGDQPQHF.

The table lists this clonotype with a few counts. This chain connects TRBV4-2 to TRBJ2-1; 10 nucleotides agree with TRBD2. Trimming removed 3 bases from V and 7 bases from J; junction bases left unmatched: 9. CDR3 length equals 16 residues. Per germline, CDR1 LGHNA and CDR2 YNFKEQ. The CDR3 protein is CASSQDLAGARNEQFF. Written as DNA, the CDR3 is TGTGCCAGCAGCCAGGATCTAGCGGGGGCCAGGAATGAGCAGTTCTTC.

The chain uses TRBV4-2 and TRBJ2-5; 10 bases map to TRBD2. V was clipped by 6 bases and J by 4 bases; unmatched bases: 5. The CDR3 is 14 residues long. Germline values: CDR1 LGHNA, CDR2 YNFKEQ. The CDR3 region is CASSKAGGPETQYF. The CDR3 region has the DNA TGTGCCAGCAGTAAAGCGGGGGGGCCAGAGACCCAGTACTTC.

This clonotype was picked up many times. V gene TRBV7-2 combines with J gene TRBJ2-1, with 12 bases aligning to TRBD2. With V trimmed by 5 bases and J by 4 bases, 3 bases remained unmatched. The CDR3 is made up of 15 amino acids. Germline CDR1 SGHTA, CDR2 FQGNSA. The CDR3 sequence is CASSRTSGVYNEQFF. Written as DNA, the CDR3 is TGTGCCAGCAGCCGGACTAGCGGGGTGTACAATGAGCAGTTCTTC.

This clonotype was picked up a small number of times. The CDR3 DNA sequence: TGTGCTAGTGGTCCCCCTGGGGGGGCGAGCACAGATACGCAGTATTTT. Translated: CASGPPGGASTDTQYF. The V gene is TRBV12-5, the J gene TRBJ2-3; tentatively, D is TRBD2 (7 bases). This CDR3 region has 16 residues. The ends were cut back, 5 bases at V and 0 bases at J, with 15 bases in the middle. Looked up from germline, CDR1 is LGHNT and CDR2 is FRNRAP.

The gene calls are TRBV7-8 and TRBJ1-2, with 9 bases aligning to TRBD1. CDR1 SGHVS and CDR2 FQNEAQ come from the germline V gene. The CDR3 runs 13 residues. V trimming: 5 bases; J trimming: 8 bases; junction bases outside the gene matches: 6. CDR3 sequence: CASSPDRGVGYTF. As DNA, the CDR3 is TGTGCCAGCAGCCCGGACAGGGGCGTCGGCTACACCTTC.

This chain uses TRBV7-9 with TRBJ1-1, with a tentative D call TRBD1 (6 bases). V lost 5 bases and J 1 base, leaving 14 bases between the germline ends. The CDR3 is made up of 15 amino acids. From germline, CDR1 is SEHNR and CDR2 FQNEAQ (reference sequence). The CDR3 DNA is TGTGCCAGCAGCACACACGGGGGCCGGAACACTGAAGCTTTCTTT. Its protein is CASSTHGGRNTEAFF. The full variable domain, completed using reference TRBV7-9 and TRBJ1-1, is DTGVSQNPRHKITKRGQNVTFRCDPISEHNRLYWYRQTLGQGPEFLTYFQNEAQLEKSRLLSDRFSAERPKGSFSTLEIQRTEQGDSAMYLCASSTHGGRNTEAFFGQGTRLTVV.

This clonotype turned up a few times. The genes are TRBV20-1 and TRBJ1-5, with D tentatively TRBD1 (5 bases). This CDR3 contains 14 residues. Trimming stripped 0 bases from V and 2 bases from J, with 8 bases between. CDR1 is DFQATT and CDR2 is SNEGSKA in the germline V gene (reference sequence). CDR3 amino acids: CSAREAGGNQPQHF. The CDR3 coding sequence is TGCAGTGCTAGAGAGGCGGGGGGCAATCAGCCCCAGCATTTT.

The sample holds many counts of this clonotype. This chain joins TRBV9 and TRBJ2-1; D ambiguous. V was shortened by 0 bases and J by 9 bases, with 10 bases between the two germline ends. Germline V gene lookup returns CDR1 SGDLS and CDR2 YYNGEE. CDR3 size: 13 residues. The CDR3 is CASSVVNRFEQFF. The CDR3 coding sequence is TGTGCCAGCAGCGTAGTGAACCGTTTTGAGCAGTTCTTC.

V is TRBV18 and J is TRBJ2-7, with D uncertain. The V gene's germline CDR1 is KGHSH and CDR2 LQKENI. The germline V and J ends were trimmed by 5 bases and 1 base, with 12 bases remaining between them. The CDR3 runs to 14 residues. CDR3 amino acids: CASSYPARSYEQYF. For the CDR3, the DNA is TGTGCCAGCTCATACCCCGCCCGGTCCTACGAGCAGTACTTC.

The sample holds a few counts of this clonotype. V and J are TRBV7-9 and TRBJ2-7; a possible D gene is TRBD1 (6 bases). Per germline, CDR1 SEHNR and CDR2 FQNEAQ (reference sequence). The V and J ends lost 2 bases and 6 bases respectively, with 8 bases between them. CDR3 size: 12 residues. The DNA of the CDR3 is TGTGCCAGCAGCTTACTAGGGGGCGAGCAGTACGTC. The encoded protein is CASSLLGGEQYV.

The table lists this clonotype with a few counts. The chain has TRBV5-1 and TRBJ2-5, with D perhaps given as TRBD1 or TRBD2 (6 bases each). Looked up from germline, CDR1 is SGHRS and CDR2 is YFSETQ. The CDR3 extends over 14 amino acids. V was trimmed by 4 bases and J by 3 bases, leaving 13 bases between them. CDR3 in DNA: TGCGCCAGCAGCCAGTCGGGGGCAGAAGAGACCCAGTACTTC. Translating gives CASSQSGAEETQYF.